The clone carrying this TCR beta chain was seen just once. Its antigen is currently unknown. After 5'RACE with constant-segment primers, TCR alpha and TCR beta cDNA libraries carrying sample barcodes and UMIs were obtained. TCRdb reprocessed the 5' RACE reads with MiXCR, giving one entry per CDR3 protein. In the table there are 470,000 or so distinct CDR3 sequences, 15% to 20% of which are singletons. The data were obtained in a study of T-cell memory formation after mild COVID-19. Regarding the study as a whole: A balance of CD4 and CD8 characterized clones contracting day 15 to 85, whereas later expanders leaned CD4+. Cross-reactive memory appears to have joined, as suggested by some responding clones showing up in pre-infection memory.

V was pared by 5 bases and J by 4 bases, with 6 bases of the junction left unmatched. The CDR3 runs to 15 residues. Germline V gene data show CDR1 as LNHDA and CDR2 as SQIVND (reference sequence). The genes are TRBV19 and TRBJ2-1, with 9 nucleotides matching TRBD2. Specimen: PBMCs or a T cell subset sorted from them (not recorded which). This receptor was taken from a man younger than 35 who had mild COVID-19 (a few samples of this study predate the infection). Cell type and time point are not known. The CDR3 loop reads CASSGGLAHYNEQFF. As DNA, the CDR3 is TGTGCCAGTAGTGGGGGACTAGCTCATTACAATGAGCAGTTCTTC.